The 19 T cell receptor beta chains reported below all come from one sample, sequenced in a study of T cell responses to AZD1222 COVID-19 vaccine. TCRdb keeps only in-frame clones here, not all; method: immunoSEQ multiplex PCR. The table records about 220,000 clones, roughly 91% of them present only once. The specimen was peripheral blood, collected on day 0 of MenACWY control vaccination. These receptors originate from an adult in good health.

CDR3 sequence reads: CATSRDRGGWSPLHF. CDR3 coding DNA: TGTGCCACCAGCAGAGATCGAGGGGGTTGGTCACCCCTCCACTTT. The gene calls are TRBV15 and TRBJ1-6; TRBD1 is a possible D gene (6 bases). Germline assignment: CDR1 LNHNV and CDR2 YYDKDF (reference sequence). Trimming removed 0 bases at V and 10 bases at J, with 13 bases between. The CDR3 has 15 residues.

The V and J genes are TRBV19 and TRBJ1-1; D is ambiguous. Looked up from germline, CDR1 is LNHDA and CDR2 is SQIVND (reference sequence). This CDR3 contains 14 residues. Trimming took off 5 bases at V and 5 bases at J, with 15 bases between the two ends. CDR3 residues: CASSPYAGGTEAFF. Here the CDR3 DNA reads TGTGCCAGTAGTCCCTACGCGGGAGGGACTGAAGCTTTCTTT.

Of note for this clone: Germline is not matched at one junction end, which may reflect a read error. This chain links TRBV7-7 with TRBJ1-5; D is uncertain. Germline V lookup: CDR1 SSHAT, CDR2 FNYEAQ (reference sequence). CDR3 length: 13 amino acids. The CDR3 region is CASSRGSNQPQHF. Here the CDR3 DNA reads TGTGCTAGCAGCCGCGGCAGCAATCAGCCCCAGCATTTT.

The chain employs TRBV6-6 and TRBJ1-2; TRBD1 agrees at 11 bases. Germline-derived CDR1 and CDR2 are MNHNY and SVGAGI (reference sequence). The CDR3 loop spans 15 amino acids. With V trimmed by 5 bases and J by 5 bases, 7 bases remained unmatched. The CDR3 here is CASSQGQGAIYGYTF. DNA for the CDR3: TGTGCCAGCAGTCAAGGACAGGGGGCCATTTATGGCTACACCTTC.

This clone has only one observation. This chain links TRBV7-9 with TRBJ1-5, with D uncertain. V lost 8 bases and J 0 bases, leaving 5 bases between the germline ends. The V gene's germline CDR1 is SEHNR and CDR2 FQNEAQ (reference sequence). This CDR3 is 12 amino acids long. The CDR3 DNA reads TGTGCCAGCTGCTCTAGCAATCAGCCCCAGCATTTT. As protein: CASCSSNQPQHF.

The rearrangement uses TRBV3-1 (or the pseudogene TRBV3-2) and TRBJ1-1, with 7 bases matching TRBD1. V shed 1 base, J shed 9 bases, and the junction held 14 bases outside the gene matches. The CDR3 is 16 amino acids. Germline loops: CDR1 LGHDT, CDR2 YNNKEL (reference sequence). CDR3 sequence: CASSQGYRGLDIQAFF. CDR3 DNA: TGTGCCAGCAGCCAAGGATACAGGGGACTTGATATACAAGCTTTCTTT.

V gene TRBV6-8 combines with J gene TRBJ1-1; TRBD1 matches at 12 bases. CDR1 and CDR2 from the germline V gene are MNHGY and SAAAGT. The length of the CDR3 is 14 residues. V was clipped by 5 bases and J by 11 bases; unmatched bases: 9. In DNA form, the CDR3 reads TGTGCCAGCAGTCACAGGGACAGGGGGCGGCGGGCTTTCTTT. As protein: CASSHRDRGRRAFF.

The chain links TRBV7-9 to TRBJ1-1; D ambiguous. CDR1 and CDR2 (germline): SEHNR, FQNEAQ (reference sequence). The V and J ends lost 1 base and 7 bases respectively, with 4 bases between them. This CDR3 is 11 amino acids long. CDR3 protein: CASSLGSEAFF. The CDR3 DNA reads TGTGCCAGCAGCTTAGGGAGTGAAGCTTTCTTT. Combining the CDR3 with reference TRBV7-9 and TRBJ1-1 gives the whole variable domain DTGVSQNPRHKITKRGQNVTFRCDPISEHNRLYWYRQTLGQGPEFLTYFQNEAQLEKSRLLSDRFSAERPKGSFSTLEIQRTEQGDSAMYLCASSLGSEAFFGQGTRLTVV.

The chain combines TRBV28 with TRBJ2-7, with unresolved D. This CDR3 spans 11 amino acids. Germline V gene data show CDR1 as MDHEN and CDR2 as SYDVKM. V was trimmed by 8 bases and J by 7 bases, leaving 12 bases between them. The CDR3 nucleotides are TGTGCCAGCGGGCTGCTCGGGGAGCAGTACTTC. It encodes CASGLLGEQYF.

This chain connects TRBV11-3 to TRBJ2-2; 16 positions match TRBD2. The germline V gene has CDR1 SGHNT and CDR2 YENEEA. This CDR3 is built from 16 residues. Trimming at V came to 5 bases and at J to 6 bases, leaving 3 bases not matched to a gene. CDR3 sequence reads: CASSGTSGGAAGELFF. The CDR3 coding sequence is TGTGCCAGCAGCGGGACTAGCGGGGGGGCCGCCGGGGAGCTGTTTTTT.

The rearrangement links TRBV9 to TRBJ1-1; the D gene is possibly TRBD1 (6 bases). CDR3 length: 14 amino acids. Germline assignment: CDR1 SGDLS and CDR2 YYNGEE. V lost 6 bases and J 1 base, leaving 13 bases between the germline ends. CDR3 sequence: CASTLDRANTEAFF. In DNA, the CDR3 is TGTGCCAGCACCTTGGACAGAGCGAACACTGAAGCTTTCTTT.

This chain joins TRBV2 and TRBJ1-5; no firm D call. Germline assignment: CDR1 SNHLY and CDR2 FYNNEI. The ends were cut back, 7 bases at V and 8 bases at J, with 9 bases in the middle. The CDR3 has 11 residues. The chain's CDR3 is CASKVGEPQHF. CDR3 DNA sequence: TGTGCCAGCAAAGTGGGCGAGCCCCAGCATTTT. The full variable domain, with the rest looked up from reference TRBV2 and TRBJ1-5, is EPEVTQTPSHQVTQMGQEVILRCVPISNHLYFYWYRQILGQKVEFLVSFYNNEISEKSEIFDDQFSVERPDGSNFTLKIRSTKLEDSAMYFCASKVGEPQHFGDGTRLSIL.

This sequence joins TRBV19 and TRBJ2-5, with 11 bases lining up with TRBD2. The CDR3 extends over 15 amino acids. Germline values: CDR1 LNHDA, CDR2 SQIVND (reference sequence). V shed 4 bases and J 3 bases; nucleotides not matched to a gene: 4. This CDR3 reads CASSTLAGAKETQYF. CDR3 DNA: TGTGCCAGTAGTACACTAGCGGGGGCCAAAGAGACCCAGTACTTC.

V is TRBV27 and J is TRBJ2-3; 8 bases line up with TRBD1. This CDR3 comprises 18 residues. Unmatched junction bases numbered 16, after V lost 7 bases and J lost 1 base. CDR1 is MNHEY, CDR2 SMNVEV, per germline (reference sequence). The CDR3 is CASTLLGLGGQGTDTQYF. CDR3 sequence (DNA): TGTGCCAGCACCCTTCTGGGATTAGGGGGACAGGGCACAGATACGCAGTATTTT.

This chain links TRBV6-4 with TRBJ1-6, with TRBD1 matching over 10 bases. After removal of 7 bases from V and 10 bases from J, the junction contained 4 bases not matched to a gene. Per the germline V gene, CDR1 is MRHNA and CDR2 is SNTAGT. The CDR3 covers 13 residues. The CDR3 coding sequence is TGTGCCAGCAAGGGGACAGGGGACTCACCCCTCCACTTT. Protein: CASKGTGDSPLHF.

About this clone itself: At one boundary the junction diverges from the germline segment, which might be a read error. This sequence joins TRBV4-1 and TRBJ2-7; a weak D match, TRBD2 (5 bases). The CDR3 is 13 residues long. CDR1 is MGHRA and CDR2 is YSYEKL in the germline V gene. The CDR3: CASSQAPDRPEDF. The CDR3 region has the DNA TGCGCCAGCAGCCAAGCCCCGGATCGGCCGGAGGACTTC.

The chain joins TRBV5-5 to TRBJ2-7; possible D gene TRBD2, 6 bases. V shed 3 bases and J shed 4 bases, with 11 bases lying between them. The CDR3 runs to 13 residues. Germline CDR1 SGHKS, CDR2 YYEKEE (reference sequence). Here the CDR3 reads CASSSGVTYEQYF. The DNA for the CDR3 is TGTGCCAGCAGCTCGGGAGTAACGTACGAGCAGTACTTC.

This chain links TRBV5-6 with TRBJ1-6; D is perhaps TRBD1 (5 bases). V gave up 5 bases and J gave up 13 bases, with 16 bases separating them. CDR1 and CDR2 from the germline V gene are SGHDT and YYEEEE. This CDR3 is 13 amino acids long. CDR3 nucleotide sequence: TGTGCCAGCAGGTACGGGACGGGGAAGCCCCTCCACTTT. Protein sequence: CASRYGTGKPLHF.

The rearrangement joins TRBV29-1 to TRBJ1-2; D is uncertain. Germline CDR1 and CDR2: SQVTM and ANQGSEA. Trimming pared 3 bases from V and 4 bases from J, leaving 9 bases between. The length of the CDR3 is 12 residues. CDR3 protein: CSVDGSVYGYTF. The CDR3 DNA sequence: TGCAGCGTTGACGGGTCGGTCTATGGCTACACCTTC.